This TCR beta chain was sequenced in a study of blood T cell repertoires in COVID-19. Study summary: COVID-19 samples collected from the United States, Italy and Spain covered acute and convalescent phases. PBMCs, B-cell-depleted T cells, or T cells provided the cDNA or gDNA that made up the material.

This CDR3 contains 15 residues. Germline V lookup: CDR1 SEHNR, CDR2 FQNEAQ (reference sequence). V lost 2 bases and J lost 4; bases outside the gene matches: 6. While infection was still active, Seattle patients were enrolled and then followed longitudinally. Some clones are missing from TCRdb's copy, which holds only in-frame ones; the method was immunoSEQ multiplex PCR. The sample lists under 200,000 clones; roughly 78% were seen once. Sequencing used peripheral blood. The V and J genes are TRBV7-9 and TRBJ2-7; 9 nucleotides align to TRBD2. This clonotype was obtained from a woman aged 55-70 years with COVID-19, enrolled during active disease. CDR3 DNA sequence: TGTGCCAGCAGCTTAATGGCGGGAGGGCCGTACGAGCAGTACTTC. This gives the protein CASSLMAGGPYEQYF.